The 29 T cell receptor beta chains reported below all come from one sample, sequenced in a study of post-analysis software for immune sequencing data. Study-wide points: In patients, TRBV5-6, TRBV5-1 and TRBV20-1 belonged to five TRBV segments found more frequently than in controls.

Which antigens these TCRs recognize remains unknown. The TCR beta cDNA libraries contained unique molecular identifiers. TCRdb fed the PCR reads into MiXCR, producing one record per CDR3 protein. Among approximately 660,000 distinct CDR3 sequences, roughly three fifths were seen once, and the ten largest hold about 11%. The sequenced sample was blood. The origin of the receptors is a girl aged 2-10 years with multiple sclerosis.

This clonotype appeared once. This chain links TRBV2 with TRBJ2-5, with 7 bases lining up with TRBD1. CDR1 and CDR2 (germline): SNHLY, FYNNEI. Germline trimming cut 1 base from V and 2 bases from J; bases unmatched to any gene: 1. The CDR3 length is 14 residues. CDR3 amino acids: CASSEVTGQETQYF. Written as DNA, the CDR3 is TGTGCCAGCAGTGAAGTGACAGGGCAAGAGACCCAGTACTTC.

On this clonotype itself: A much larger clone sits a single nucleotide away, making a read error possible. The V and J genes are TRBV6-1 and TRBJ2-3; 9 bases are shared with TRBD2. The CDR3 has 17 residues. The V segment lost 7 bases and the J segment 3 bases; nucleotides outside the gene matches: 14. The germline V gene encodes CDR1 MNHNS and CDR2 SASEGT. The CDR3 nucleotides are TGTGCCAGCACCTCAGGTCCCGGACTAGCGTTTACAGATACGCAGTATTTT. Translating gives CASTSGPGLAFTDTQYF.

This clonotype has more than one count but fewer than ten. This chain connects TRBV12-3 or TRBV12-4 to TRBJ2-5, with 7 bases lining up with TRBD1. The CDR3 contains 12 residues. V shed 0 bases, J shed 13 bases, and the junction held 5 bases outside the gene matches. This CDR3 reads CASSLAGDSWYF. The DNA of the CDR3 is TGTGCCAGCAGTTTAGCGGGGGACAGTTGGTACTTC.

This clonotype was found a few times. The CDR3 loop is CASSYSTSYGYTF. CDR3 nucleotide sequence: TGTGCCAGCAGTTACTCGACATCCTATGGCTACACCTTC. The rearrangement uses TRBV6-2 or TRBV6-3 and TRBJ1-2, with D hard to call. V was clipped by 0 bases and J by 4 bases, with 6 bases between them. The length of the CDR3 is 13 residues. Germline V lookup: CDR1 MNHEY, CDR2 SVGEGT.

This clonotype was observed once. The chain couples TRBV7-9 to TRBJ2-3, with 7 bases lining up with TRBD1. This CDR3 contains 14 residues. Trimming cost V 2 bases and J 5 bases; bases outside gene matches: 4. Germline values: CDR1 SEHNR, CDR2 FQNEAQ (reference sequence). As DNA, the CDR3 is TGTGCCAGCAGCTTAAGTCCAGGGGGAGATACGCAGTATTTT. This encodes CASSLSPGGDTQYF.

The chain combines TRBV14 with TRBJ1-2; D is uncertain. The ends were cut back, 1 base at V and 5 bases at J, with 17 bases in the middle. The CDR3 covers 16 residues. Germline CDR1 reads SGHDN; CDR2 reads FVKESK. The chain's CDR3 is CASSQVHGLRPYGYTF. CDR3 in DNA: TGTGCCAGCAGCCAAGTTCATGGCCTACGCCCTTATGGCTACACCTTC.

This chain uses TRBV19 with TRBJ2-1; 11 bases match TRBD1. Germline V lookup: CDR1 LNHDA, CDR2 SQIVND (reference sequence). V shed 5 bases and J 4 bases; nucleotides not matched to a gene: 7. The CDR3 sequence is 16 residues long. The CDR3 DNA reads TGTGCCAGTAGTGCAACAGGACAGGGGGCGTACAATGAGCAGTTCTTC. Amino acids: CASSATGQGAYNEQFF. Together with reference TRBV19 and TRBJ2-1, the CDR3 gives the full variable domain: DGGITQSPKYLFRKEGQNVTLSCEQNLNHDAMYWYRQDPGQGLRLIYYSQIVNDFQKGDIAEGYSVSREKKESFPLTVTSAQKNPTAFYLCASSATGQGAYNEQFFGPGTRLTVL.

This clonotype was seen a handful of times. The chain carries TRBV5-1 and TRBJ2-1; 8 positions agree with TRBD2. The CDR3 is 14 amino acids. V was clipped by 1 base and J by 6 bases; unmatched bases: 3. Per the germline V gene, CDR1 is SGHRS and CDR2 is YFSETQ. The CDR3 sequence: CASSLITSGNEQFF. CDR3 bases: TGCGCCAGCAGCTTGATAACTAGCGGCAATGAGCAGTTCTTC. Complete variable domain (other parts from reference TRBV5-1 and TRBJ2-1): KAGVTQTPRYLIKTRGQQVTLSCSPISGHRSVSWYQQTPGQGLQFLFEYFSETQRNKGNFPGRFSGRQFSNSRSEMNVSTLELGDSALYLCASSLITSGNEQFFGPGTRLTVL.

The table lists this clonotype with a few counts. The chain recombines TRBV5-1 with TRBJ1-1, with TRBD1 as a possible D gene (6 bases). The CDR3 consists of 17 residues. Per germline, CDR1 SGHRS and CDR2 YFSETQ. The V gene lost 3 bases and the J gene lost 4 bases, with 22 bases spanning the gap. The CDR3 DNA follows: TGCGCCAGCAGCTGGGGCGGTTCGGGGGCGCGGAGCACTGAAGCTTTCTTT. Its translation: CASSWGGSGARSTEAFF.

This clonotype was counted at least ten times. This chain uses TRBV27 with TRBJ2-3; D call uncertain. There are 14 residues in the CDR3. V lost 6 bases to trimming and J lost 0 bases, with 10 bases between them. The germline CDR1 and CDR2 sequences are MNHEY and SMNVEV (reference sequence). CDR3 sequence reads: CASSLVASTDTQYF. CDR3 DNA: TGTGCCAGCAGCCTAGTCGCGAGCACAGATACGCAGTATTTT.

This rearrangement joins TRBV10-1 to TRBJ2-1; D unclear. Germline CDR1 and CDR2: WNHNN and SYGVQD (reference sequence). Trimming shortened V by 0 bases and J by 1 base, and 10 bases separated the two germline ends. The CDR3 is made up of 16 amino acids. Written as DNA, the CDR3 is TGCGCCAGCAGTGAGTCGAGCCCTTTGTCCTACAATGAGCAGTTCTTC. As protein: CASSESSPLSYNEQFF.

This clonotype was counted between two and nine times. The rearrangement joins TRBV29-1 to TRBJ2-4; TRBD2 is a possible D gene (7 bases). TRBJ2-7 explains the end of the DNA better; the J call may be wrong. CDR1 SQVTM and CDR2 ANQGSEA come from the germline V gene. The CDR3 contains 13 residues. In nucleotides, the CDR3 is TGCAGCGTTGACGGGGGAGGGGGTGCCGAGCAGTACTTC. Its translation: CSVDGGGGAEQYF.

The rearrangement links TRBV29-1 to TRBJ2-6, with 9 bases aligning to TRBD1. The ends lost 5 bases at V and 1 base at J; junction bases unmatched: 12. This CDR3 has 18 residues. Per the germline V gene, CDR1 is SQVTM and CDR2 is ANQGSEA. The CDR3 loop is CSVLKDYRGLSGANVLTF. The CDR3 bases are TGCAGCGTTTTAAAGGATTACAGGGGGCTATCTGGGGCCAACGTCCTGACTTTC.

The chain is built from TRBV5-1 and TRBJ1-2; D unresolved. CDR3 length equals 13 residues. CDR1 and CDR2 from the germline V gene are SGHRS and YFSETQ. Trimming removed 0 bases from V and 8 bases from J, with 11 bases in between. The CDR3 here is CASSLGLQRGYTF. In nucleotides, the CDR3 is TGCGCCAGCAGCTTGGGACTCCAGAGAGGCTACACCTTC.

The chain couples TRBV6-5 to TRBJ2-7; TRBD1 is a possible D gene (5 bases). Deletions cut 5 bases from V and 0 bases from J, with 11 bases between. The CDR3 loop spans 14 amino acids. Germline V CDR1 and CDR2: MNHEY, SVGAGI. CDR3 loop: CASSPIDSSYEQYF. CDR3 sequence (DNA): TGTGCCAGCAGTCCGATAGACAGCTCCTACGAGCAGTACTTC.

The chain links TRBV7-2 to TRBJ2-4; TRBD1 matches at 7 bases. Germline CDR1 and CDR2: SGHTA and FQGNSA. The CDR3 totals 13 residues. J gave up 8 bases and V 4 bases, and 5 bases lay outside the gene matches. CDR3 region: CASSSDRADIQYF. CDR3 DNA sequence: TGTGCCAGCAGCTCAGACAGGGCCGACATTCAGTACTTC. Full variable domain (remainder filled in from reference TRBV7-2 and TRBJ2-4): GAGVSQSPSNKVTEKGKDVELRCDPISGHTALYWYRQSLGQGLEFLIYFQGNSAPDKSGLPSDRFSAERTGGSVSTLTIQRTQQEDSAVYLCASSSDRADIQYFGAGTRLSVL.

The chain combines TRBV5-1 with TRBJ1-2; D is unclear. The length of the CDR3 is 15 residues. V lost 3 bases to trimming and J lost 3 bases, with 15 bases between them. Looked up from germline, CDR1 is SGHRS and CDR2 is YFSETQ. As DNA, the CDR3 is TGCGCCAGCAGCTCGGAGACGGCAGCCCACTATGGCTACACCTTC. Its protein is CASSSETAAHYGYTF. Based on the CDR3 plus reference TRBV5-1 and TRBJ1-2, the full variable domain is KAGVTQTPRYLIKTRGQQVTLSCSPISGHRSVSWYQQTPGQGLQFLFEYFSETQRNKGNFPGRFSGRQFSNSRSEMNVSTLELGDSALYLCASSSETAAHYGYTFGSGTRLTVV.

This clonotype showed up just once. This chain uses TRBV18 with TRBJ1-2; D uncertain. The CDR3 spans 14 residues. The V gene's germline CDR1 is KGHSH and CDR2 LQKENI. V was cut by 1 base and J by 0 bases, with 6 bases left in between. The CDR3 is CASSPLPANYGYTF. The CDR3 DNA reads TGTGCCAGCTCACCACTGCCGGCTAACTATGGCTACACCTTC.

The rearrangement links TRBV5-6 to TRBJ2-7, with D possibly being TRBD1 (8 bases). The germline CDR1 and CDR2 sequences are SGHDT and YYEEEE. The V gene lost 4 bases and the J gene lost 6 bases, with 20 bases spanning the gap. The CDR3 has 15 amino acids. The DNA of the CDR3 is TGTGCCAGCAGCCCTCCGACAGGGGAGGGGCGCGAGCAGTACTTC. It codes for CASSPPTGEGREQYF.

The chain uses TRBV12-3 or TRBV12-4 and TRBJ1-2; no definite D call. This CDR3 contains 13 residues. Trimming cost V 2 bases and J 5 bases, with 9 bases left between them. The CDR3 region is CASSLIRDYGYTF. For the CDR3, the DNA is TGTGCCAGCAGTTTAATCCGGGATTATGGCTACACCTTC.

The chain couples TRBV20-1 to TRBJ1-2, with a possible D match to TRBD1 (6 bases). V lost 1 base and J 7 bases, leaving 13 bases between the germline ends. CDR1 is DFQATT, CDR2 SNEGSKA, per germline (reference sequence). This CDR3 contains 13 residues. CDR3 DNA sequence: TGCAGTGCTAGAGGGGGACAAAGGTTTGGCTACACCTTC. Its translation is CSARGGQRFGYTF.

This clonotype was counted between two and nine times. The chain combines TRBV3-1 with TRBJ2-1; D could derive from TRBD1 or TRBD2 (6 bases each). Germline V lookup: CDR1 LGHDT, CDR2 YNNKEL (reference sequence). CDR3 size: 13 residues. V dropped 6 bases and J dropped 6 bases, with 12 bases sitting between them. CDR3 sequence reads: CASSRQEGNEQFF. The CDR3 bases are TGTGCCAGCAGTCGACAGGAGGGCAATGAGCAGTTCTTC.

The genes are TRBV7-2 and TRBJ1-1, with D uncertain. CDR3 length: 15 amino acids. Germline loops: CDR1 SGHTA, CDR2 FQGNSA. V lost 0 bases and J 1 base, leaving 9 bases between the germline ends. DNA of the CDR3: TGTGCCAGCAGCTTAGCACTTTTGGGGAACACTGAAGCTTTCTTT. It codes for CASSLALLGNTEAFF.

CDR3 coding DNA: TGTGCCAGCAGTTACGGCCAACAGGGGGCAAGGACGGCTTTCTTT. Translating it yields CASSYGQQGARTAFF. The chain is built from TRBV6-2 or TRBV6-3 and TRBJ1-1; 9 bases agree with TRBD1. This CDR3 region has 15 residues. The germline CDR1 and CDR2 sequences are MNHEY and SVGEGT. V trimming: 2 bases; J trimming: 11 bases; junction bases outside the gene matches: 12.

This clonotype occurred a few times. This chain uses TRBV20-1 with TRBJ2-5; D call uncertain. There are 13 residues in the CDR3. Per germline, CDR1 DFQATT and CDR2 SNEGSKA (reference sequence). V dropped 6 bases and J dropped 0 bases, with 11 bases sitting between them. The CDR3 spells CSASPPYQETQYF. The CDR3 DNA is TGCAGTGCCAGTCCCCCCTACCAAGAGACCCAGTACTTC.

With respect to this clonotype: An end of the junction does not agree with germline; a read error may underlie this. The chain carries TRBV13 and TRBJ2-3; 9 bases match TRBD2. This CDR3 is 16 amino acids long. CDR1 is PRHDT, CDR2 FYEKMQ, per germline (reference sequence). For the CDR3, the DNA is TGTGCCAGCAGCCTAGGGACTAGCTGGATGGCAGATACGCAGTATTTT. This sequence encodes CASSLGTSWMADTQYF.

The chain employs TRBV29-1 and TRBJ2-4, with D uncertain. The CDR3 contains 13 residues. Germline V CDR1 and CDR2: SQVTM, ANQGSEA. Between the trimmed V and J ends, which lost 7 bases and 0 bases, there was a span of 10 bases. The CDR3 protein is CSAQIQAKNIQYF. For the CDR3, the DNA is TGCAGCGCACAGATTCAAGCCAAAAACATTCAGTACTTC. Full variable domain (rest looked up from reference TRBV29-1 and TRBJ2-4): SAVISQKPSRDICQRGTSLTIQCQVDSQVTMMFWYRQQPGQSLTLIATANQGSEATYESGFVIDKFPISRPNLTFSTLTVSNMSPEDSSIYLCSAQIQAKNIQYFGAGTRLSVL.

The chain carries TRBV19 and TRBJ2-2; 8 bases map to TRBD1. The length of the CDR3 is 16 residues. The junction had 6 bases not matched to a gene; V was cut back by 5 bases and J by 1 base. Germline loops: CDR1 LNHDA, CDR2 SQIVND (reference sequence). The CDR3 DNA sequence: TGTGCCAGTAGTCCAGACAGGGGATGGAACACCGGGGAGCTGTTTTTT. The encoded protein is CASSPDRGWNTGELFF.

This rearrangement joins TRBV5-5 to TRBJ2-2, with D tentatively TRBD1 (6 bases). Trimming cost V 4 bases and J 6 bases, with 13 bases left between them. The CDR3 consists of 14 residues. Germline V gene data show CDR1 as SGHKS and CDR2 as YYEKEE (reference sequence). The CDR3 loop is CASSLNRVSGELFF. CDR3 coding DNA: TGTGCCAGCAGCCTAAACAGGGTTTCCGGGGAGCTGTTTTTT. Drawing the rest from reference TRBV5-5 and TRBJ2-2, the complete variable domain is DAGVTQSPTHLIKTRGQQVTLRCSPISGHKSVSWYQQVLGQGPQFIFQYYEKEERGRGNFPDRFSARQFPNYSSELNVNALLLGDSALYLCASSLNRVSGELFFGEGSRLTVL.